The clone carrying this TCR beta chain has ten or more counts. Antigen unknown. This record comes from a study of T cells in Graves' hyperthyroidism and ophthalmopathy. Whole-study findings and limits: Expanded thyroid clonotypes (above 0.001) were mostly also found in blood.

With duration under 3 months, ophthalmopathy was active: Clinical Activity Score at least 3, NOSPECS at least 4. Exclusion followed for patients with uncontrolled infection, other autoimmune disease, pregnancy or lactation. The CDR3 runs to 14 residues. Germline CDR1 and CDR2: LGHDT and YNNKEL (reference sequence). V lost 4 bases to trimming and J lost 3 bases; unmatched junction nucleotides: 2. Amplification yielded TCR beta CDR3 regions, with RNA transcripts as the source. During a first-round RT-PCR of the TCR CDR3, the HTBI primer set was used. TCRdb passed the multiplex PCR reads through MiXCR, listing each CDR3 protein once. There are fewer than 700,000 distinct CDR3 sequences in the sample; roughly 17% occur only once, and approximately 15% lies in the top ten.

This clonotype originated in a woman between 18 and 29 years old with Graves' ophthalmopathy. Sequenced material: blood. The chain uses TRBV3-1 and TRBJ2-1; 8 positions agree with TRBD2. CDR3 bases: TGTGCCAGCAGCCGTCGGGGGGGCTACAATGAGCAGTTCTTC. Residues: CASSRRGGYNEQFF.